These 2 T cell receptor beta chains were all obtained from the same sample, sequenced in a study of T cells in Graves' hyperthyroidism and ophthalmopathy (dated 2019 in TCRdb). Libraries came from multiplex PCR. The reads were generated on an Illumina HiSeq 2000. Amplification of TCR beta CDR3 regions was carried out from RNA transcripts. A first-round RT-PCR of the TCR CDR3 used the HTBI primer set with the Qiagen OneStep RT-PCR kit. The public reads were reprocessed in TCRdb via fastp at Q25 and MiXCR, keeping in-frame beta chains. Rows are combined by CDR3 protein, so each entry shows the most common genes and DNA. This sample gives about 560,000 distinct CDR3 sequences in total; about a sixth of them show up just once. The ten largest account for 15% to 20% of the sample. The sequencing input was blood. These TCRs come from a woman aged 18-29 years with Graves' hyperthyroidism.

This clonotype was detected a few times. This may be a read error: a much more frequent sequence differs by one nucleotide. The rearrangement joins TRBV28 to TRBJ2-7; perhaps TRBD2 as D (6 bases). Germline lookup yields CDR1 MDHEN and CDR2 SYDVKM. This CDR3 spans 13 amino acids. This CDR3 reads CASSVSGSYERYF. CDR3 in DNA: TGTGCCAGCAGTGTTAGCGGCTCCTACGAGCGGTACTTC.

The table lists this clonotype with a few counts. The chain carries TRBV10-3 and TRBJ1-1; D possibly corresponds to TRBD1 (6 bases). V was cut by 5 bases and J by 3 bases, with 16 bases left in between. Germline loops: CDR1 ENHRY, CDR2 SYGVKD. The CDR3 sequence is 15 residues long. The CDR3 nucleotides read TGTGCCATCAGTTCCGGAGGGGGGAGCGACACTGAAGCTTTCTTT. The encoded protein is CAISSGGGSDTEAFF.